This T cell receptor (beta chain) is from a study of blood T cells in healthy people across ages. Study observations and caveats: Diversity was higher, and naive CD4+ cells more numerous, in long-lived donors than in aged donors. Shifts in expanded clonotypes may have been confounded by donor CMV status, which was unknown.

The study drew donors from healthy Caucasian individuals in Russia aged roughly 6 to 90. A second PCR, run for about 7 to 11 cycles, used a sample-barcoded 5' primer plus a J-beta primer mix. TCRdb re-analysed the 5' RACE reads in MiXCR, keeping a single row per CDR3 protein. The table lists around 1.5 million distinct CDR3 sequences, roughly 32% of them singletons. The CDR3 totals 14 residues. CDR1 and CDR2 (germline): SEHNR, FQNEAQ (reference sequence). V dropped 5 bases and J dropped 2 bases, with 10 bases sitting between them. As regards this clonotype: The antigen is unknown.

Source material: blood. This chain joins TRBV7-9 and TRBJ1-5; tentatively, D is TRBD1 (5 bases). This TCR came from a woman in her thirties in good health. This chain's CDR3 is CASSHSTGNQPQHF. CDR3 in DNA: TGTGCCAGCAGCCATTCGACAGGCAATCAGCCCCAGCATTTT.